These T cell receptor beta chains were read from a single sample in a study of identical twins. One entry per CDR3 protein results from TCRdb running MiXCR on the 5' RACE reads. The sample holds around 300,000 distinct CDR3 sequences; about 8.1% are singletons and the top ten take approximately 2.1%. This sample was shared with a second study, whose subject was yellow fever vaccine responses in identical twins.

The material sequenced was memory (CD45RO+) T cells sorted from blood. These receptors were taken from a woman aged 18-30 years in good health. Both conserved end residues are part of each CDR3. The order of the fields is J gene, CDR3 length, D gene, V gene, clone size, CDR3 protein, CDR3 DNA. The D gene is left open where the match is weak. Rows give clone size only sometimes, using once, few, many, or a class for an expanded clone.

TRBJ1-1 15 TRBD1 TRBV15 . CATSRDQGANTEAFF TGTGCCACCAGCAGAGATCAGGGGGCGAACACTGAAGCTTTCTTT
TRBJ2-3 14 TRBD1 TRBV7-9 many CASSRQGYTDTQYF TGTGCCAGCAGCCGACAGGGGTACACAGATACGCAGTATTTT
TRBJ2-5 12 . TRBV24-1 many CATSDDRETQYF TGTGCCACCAGTGATGACAGAGAGACCCAGTACTTC
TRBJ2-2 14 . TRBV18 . CASSPMGQTGELFF TGTGCCAGCTCCCCAATGGGACAAACCGGGGAGCTGTTTTTT
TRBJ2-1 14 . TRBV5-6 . CAISPGAGNNEQFF TGTGCCATCAGCCCCGGTGCTGGGAACAATGAGCAGTTCTTC
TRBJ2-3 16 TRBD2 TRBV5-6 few CASTNEGLAGTDTQYF TGTGCCAGCACAAACGAAGGACTAGCGGGAACAGATACGCAGTATTTT
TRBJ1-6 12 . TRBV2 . CASRGTNSPLHF TGTGCCAGCAGGGGCACCAATTCACCCCTCCACTTT
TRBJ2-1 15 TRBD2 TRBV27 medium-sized CASSKLAGAGNEQFF TGTGCCAGCAGTAAACTAGCGGGAGCTGGCAATGAGCAGTTCTTC
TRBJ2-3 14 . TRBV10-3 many CAISKTESADTQYF TGTGCCATCTCGAAGACAGAATCGGCAGATACGCAGTATTTT
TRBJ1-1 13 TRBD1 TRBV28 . CASSSQDRDGAFF TGTGCCAGCAGTTCCCAGGACAGGGATGGGGCTTTCTTT
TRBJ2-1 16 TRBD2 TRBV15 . CATSRSGLVAGYEQFF TGTGCCACCAGCAGATCGGGACTAGTGGCGGGGTATGAGCAGTTCTTC
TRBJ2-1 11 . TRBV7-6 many CASSLGSEQFF TGTGCCAGCAGCTTAGGGTCCGAGCAGTTCTTC
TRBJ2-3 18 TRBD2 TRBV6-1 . CASSTRTSGRARSDTQYF TGTGCCAGCAGCACCCGGACTAGCGGGAGGGCCAGGTCAGATACGCAGTATTTT
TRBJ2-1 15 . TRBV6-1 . CASIRRGSSYNEQFF TGTGCCAGCATCCGACGGGGGAGCTCCTACAATGAGCAGTTCTTC
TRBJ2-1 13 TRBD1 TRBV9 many CALGDRGPDEQFF TGTGCCCTCGGGGACAGGGGTCCCGATGAGCAGTTCTTC
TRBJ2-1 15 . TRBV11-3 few CASSAGQSSYNEQFF TGTGCCAGCAGCGCTGGACAGAGCTCCTACAATGAGCAGTTCTTC
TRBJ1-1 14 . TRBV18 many CASSQGLANTEAFF TGTGCCAGCTCACAGGGACTAGCCAACACTGAAGCTTTCTTT
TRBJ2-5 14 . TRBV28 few CASSSTGAVETQYF TGTGCCAGCAGTTCTACGGGGGCGGTGGAGACCCAGTACTTC
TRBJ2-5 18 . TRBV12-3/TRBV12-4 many CASSLGSNSLGRGETQYF TGTGCCAGCAGTTTAGGGTCGAACTCGTTGGGCCGTGGGGAGACCCAGTACTTC
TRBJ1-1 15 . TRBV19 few CASTWGRELNTEAFF TGTGCCAGTACCTGGGGTCGGGAATTGAACACTGAAGCTTTCTTT
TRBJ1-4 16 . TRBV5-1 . CASSFSAGTTNEKLFF TGCGCCAGCAGCTTTAGTGCGGGTACAACTAATGAAAAACTGTTTTTT
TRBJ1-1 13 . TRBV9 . CASSVDRDTEAFF TGTGCCAGCAGCGTAGACAGGGATACTGAAGCTTTCTTT
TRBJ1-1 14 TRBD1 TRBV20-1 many CSASDGQGARGAFF TGCAGTGCTAGTGACGGACAGGGGGCGCGTGGAGCTTTCTTT
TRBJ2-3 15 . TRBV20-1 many CSASPLATSTDTQYF TGCAGTGCATCTCCCCTAGCGACTAGCACAGATACGCAGTATTTT
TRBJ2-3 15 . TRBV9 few CASSVGQTLTDTQYF TGTGCCAGCAGCGTAGGACAAACTCTCACAGATACGCAGTATTTT
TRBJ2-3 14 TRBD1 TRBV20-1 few CSASGGQGLDTQYF TGCAGTGCTAGTGGTGGACAGGGCCTAGATACGCAGTATTTT
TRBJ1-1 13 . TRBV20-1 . CSARGLGTSEAFF TGCAGTGCTAGGGGACTTGGGACTAGTGAAGCTTTCTTT
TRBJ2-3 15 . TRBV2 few CASKLDRIGTDTQYF TGTGCCAGCAAACTTGACAGGATTGGCACAGATACGCAGTATTTT
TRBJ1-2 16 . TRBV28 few CASSFGIDRQRYGYTF TGTGCCAGCAGTTTTGGGATTGATCGACAGCGCTATGGCTACACCTTC
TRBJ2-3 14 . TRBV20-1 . CSARDLAGTDTQYF TGCAGTGCTAGAGATTTGGCTGGCACAGATACGCAGTATTTT
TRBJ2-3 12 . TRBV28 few CASSLSGPAQYF TGTGCCAGCAGTTTAAGCGGGCCGGCGCAGTATTTT
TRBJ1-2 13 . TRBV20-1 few CSARPDVGYGYTF TGCAGTGCTAGACCGGACGTGGGCTATGGCTACACCTTC
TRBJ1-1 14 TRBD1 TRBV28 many CASNNPGGFTEAFF TGTGCCAGCAACAACCCAGGGGGCTTCACTGAAGCTTTCTTT
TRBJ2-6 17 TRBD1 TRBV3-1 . CAFCMTGVDPGANVLTF TGTGCCTTCTGTATGACAGGGGTCGATCCTGGGGCCAACGTCCTGACTTTC
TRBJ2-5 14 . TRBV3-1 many CASSQGAGQETQYF TGTGCCAGCAGCCAGGGTGCTGGGCAGGAGACCCAGTACTTC
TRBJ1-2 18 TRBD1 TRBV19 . CASSARPGTGGLNYGYTF TGTGCCAGTAGTGCCCGTCCCGGGACAGGGGGCCTAAACTATGGCTACACCTTC
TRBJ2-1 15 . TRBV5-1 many CASSLDLASYNEQFF TGCGCCAGCAGCTTGGACCTAGCGAGTTACAATGAGCAGTTCTTC